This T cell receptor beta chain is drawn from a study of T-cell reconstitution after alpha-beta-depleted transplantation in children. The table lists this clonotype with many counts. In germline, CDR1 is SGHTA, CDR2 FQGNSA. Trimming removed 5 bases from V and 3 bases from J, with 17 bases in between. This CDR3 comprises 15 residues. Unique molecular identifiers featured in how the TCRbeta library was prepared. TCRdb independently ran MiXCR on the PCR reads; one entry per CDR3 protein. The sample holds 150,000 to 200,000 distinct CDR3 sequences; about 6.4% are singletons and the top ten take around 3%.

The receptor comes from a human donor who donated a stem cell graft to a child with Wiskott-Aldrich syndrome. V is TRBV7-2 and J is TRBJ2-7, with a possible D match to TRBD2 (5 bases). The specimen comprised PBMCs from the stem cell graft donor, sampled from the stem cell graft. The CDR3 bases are TGTGCCAGCAGCATCCGGGCGGAGGAGCGCTACGAGCAGTACTTC. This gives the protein CASSIRAEERYEQYF.